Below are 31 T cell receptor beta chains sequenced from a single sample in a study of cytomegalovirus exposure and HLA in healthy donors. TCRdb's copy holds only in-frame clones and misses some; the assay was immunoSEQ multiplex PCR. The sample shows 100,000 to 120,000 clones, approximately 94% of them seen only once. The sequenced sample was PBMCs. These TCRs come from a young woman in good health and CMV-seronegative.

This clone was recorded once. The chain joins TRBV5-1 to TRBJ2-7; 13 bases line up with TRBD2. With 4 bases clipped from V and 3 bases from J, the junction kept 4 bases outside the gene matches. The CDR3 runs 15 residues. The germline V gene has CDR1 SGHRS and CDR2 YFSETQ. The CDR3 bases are TGCGCCAGCAGCCCGGGGACTAGCGGGGACTACGAGCAGTACTTC. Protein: CASSPGTSGDYEQYF.

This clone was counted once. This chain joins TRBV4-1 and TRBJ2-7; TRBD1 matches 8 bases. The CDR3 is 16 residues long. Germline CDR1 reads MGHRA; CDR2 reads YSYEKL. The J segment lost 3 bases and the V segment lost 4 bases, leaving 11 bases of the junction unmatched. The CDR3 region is CASSPTVGQGHYEQYF. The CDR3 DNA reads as TGCGCCAGCAGCCCAACCGTCGGACAGGGACACTACGAGCAGTACTTC.

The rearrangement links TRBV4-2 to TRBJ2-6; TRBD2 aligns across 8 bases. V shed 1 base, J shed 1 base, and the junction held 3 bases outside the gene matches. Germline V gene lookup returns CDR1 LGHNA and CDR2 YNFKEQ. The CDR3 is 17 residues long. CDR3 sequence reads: CASSQALAGSGANVLTF. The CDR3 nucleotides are TGTGCCAGCAGCCAAGCTTTAGCGGGGTCTGGGGCCAACGTCCTGACTTTC.

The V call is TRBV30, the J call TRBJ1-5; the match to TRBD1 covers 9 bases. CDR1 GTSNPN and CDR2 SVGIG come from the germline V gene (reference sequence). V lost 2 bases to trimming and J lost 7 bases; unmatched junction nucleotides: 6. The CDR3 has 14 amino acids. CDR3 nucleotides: TGTGCCTGGAGTCCCGACAGGGGGAGCCAGCCCCAGCATTTT. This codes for CAWSPDRGSQPQHF.

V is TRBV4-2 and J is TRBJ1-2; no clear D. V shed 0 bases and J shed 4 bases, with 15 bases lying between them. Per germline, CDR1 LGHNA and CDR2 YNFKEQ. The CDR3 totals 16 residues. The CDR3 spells CASSQETRDGVYGYTF. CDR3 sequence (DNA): TGTGCCAGCAGCCAAGAAACGAGGGATGGAGTCTATGGCTACACCTTC.

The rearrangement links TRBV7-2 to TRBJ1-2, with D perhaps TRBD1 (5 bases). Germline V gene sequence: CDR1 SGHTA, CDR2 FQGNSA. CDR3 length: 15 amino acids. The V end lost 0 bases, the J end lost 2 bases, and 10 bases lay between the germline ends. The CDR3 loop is CASSLAAAGNYGYTF. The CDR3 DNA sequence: TGTGCCAGCAGCTTAGCCGCGGCAGGGAACTATGGCTACACCTTC.

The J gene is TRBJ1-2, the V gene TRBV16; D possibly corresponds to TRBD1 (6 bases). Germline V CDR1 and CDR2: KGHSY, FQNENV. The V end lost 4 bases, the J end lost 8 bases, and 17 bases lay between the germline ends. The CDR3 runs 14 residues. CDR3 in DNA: TGTGCCAGCAGCCCCTCGGGGGGGGCCGGAGGCTACACCTTC. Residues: CASSPSGGAGGYTF.

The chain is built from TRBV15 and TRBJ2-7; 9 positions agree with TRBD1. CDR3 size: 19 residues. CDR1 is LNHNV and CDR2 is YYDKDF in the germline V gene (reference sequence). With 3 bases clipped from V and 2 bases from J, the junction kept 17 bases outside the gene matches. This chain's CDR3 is CATSRAGDWNRGLTYEQYF. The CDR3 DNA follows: TGTGCCACCAGCAGGGCAGGGGATTGGAACAGGGGGCTCACCTACGAGCAGTACTTC. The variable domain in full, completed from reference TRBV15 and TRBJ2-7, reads DAMVIQNPRYQVTQFGKPVTLSCSQTLNHNVMYWYQQKSSQAPKLLFHYYDKDFNNEADTPDNFQSRRPNTSFCFLDIRSPGLGDTAMYLCATSRAGDWNRGLTYEQYFGPGTRLTVT.

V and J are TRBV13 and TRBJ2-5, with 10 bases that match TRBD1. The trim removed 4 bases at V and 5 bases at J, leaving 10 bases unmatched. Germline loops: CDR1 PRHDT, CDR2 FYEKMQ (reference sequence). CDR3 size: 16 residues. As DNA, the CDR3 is TGTGCCAGCAGCTATCTGCCGGGACAGGGGAGGGAGACCCAGTACTTC. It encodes CASSYLPGQGRETQYF.

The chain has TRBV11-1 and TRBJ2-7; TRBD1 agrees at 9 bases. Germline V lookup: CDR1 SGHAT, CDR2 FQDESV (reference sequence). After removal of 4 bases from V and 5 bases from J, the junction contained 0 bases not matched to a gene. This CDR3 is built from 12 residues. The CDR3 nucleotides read TGTGCCAGCAGCTGGGACAGGGACGAGCAGTACTTC. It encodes CASSWDRDEQYF.

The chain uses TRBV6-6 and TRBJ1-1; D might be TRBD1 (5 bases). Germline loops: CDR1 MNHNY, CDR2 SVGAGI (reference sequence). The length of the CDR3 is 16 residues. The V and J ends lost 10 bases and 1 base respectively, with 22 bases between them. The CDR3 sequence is CATKATGGIENTEAFF. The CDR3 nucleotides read TGTGCCACCAAAGCCACAGGAGGGATCGAGAACACTGAAGCTTTCTTT.

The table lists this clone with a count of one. The CDR3 is CASSLGLAGSETQYF. In DNA form, the CDR3 reads TGTGCCAGCAGCTTAGGACTAGCGGGGTCAGAGACCCAGTACTTC. The chain employs TRBV7-9 and TRBJ2-5; TRBD2 matches 11 bases. Germline V CDR1 and CDR2: SEHNR, FQNEAQ (reference sequence). The CDR3 contains 15 residues. The trim removed 1 base at V and 4 bases at J, leaving 2 bases unmatched.

This CDR3 is CASSLAGRATEAFF. In DNA, the CDR3 is TGTGCCAGCAGCTTAGCGGGCAGGGCCACTGAAGCTTTCTTT. This chain links TRBV7-2 with TRBJ1-1; possibly TRBD1 for D (5 bases). The CDR3 sequence is 14 residues long. V was cut by 0 bases and J by 4 bases, with 9 bases left in between. Per the germline V gene, CDR1 is SGHTA and CDR2 is FQGNSA.

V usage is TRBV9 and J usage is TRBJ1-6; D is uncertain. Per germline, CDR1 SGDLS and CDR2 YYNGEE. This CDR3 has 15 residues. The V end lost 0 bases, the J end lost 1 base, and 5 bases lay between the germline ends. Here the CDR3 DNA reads TGTGCCAGCAGCGTAGGAGGGTCCTATAATTCACCCCTCCACTTT. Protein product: CASSVGGSYNSPLHF.

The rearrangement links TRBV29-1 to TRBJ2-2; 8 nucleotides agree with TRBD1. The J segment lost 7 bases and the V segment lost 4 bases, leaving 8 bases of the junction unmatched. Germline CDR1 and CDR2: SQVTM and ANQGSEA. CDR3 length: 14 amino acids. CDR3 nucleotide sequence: TGCAGCGTTGCTCGGACAGGGCGTGGCGGGGAGCTGTTTTTT. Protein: CSVARTGRGGELFF.

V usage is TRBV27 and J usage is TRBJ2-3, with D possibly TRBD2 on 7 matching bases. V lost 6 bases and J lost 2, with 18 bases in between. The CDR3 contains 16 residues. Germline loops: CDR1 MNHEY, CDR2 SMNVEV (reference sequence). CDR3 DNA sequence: TGTGCCAGCAGCCCTCAGCGCGGGGGCAACACAGATACGCAGTATTTT. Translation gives CASSPQRGGNTDTQYF.

In DNA, the CDR3 is TGTGCCAGCAGTGCGGGGGATACCAGTAATTCACCCCTCCACTTT. It codes for CASSAGDTSNSPLHF. The chain joins TRBV2 to TRBJ1-6; a possible D gene is TRBD1 (5 bases). This CDR3 region has 15 residues. Germline V lookup: CDR1 SNHLY, CDR2 FYNNEI. V was shortened by 4 bases and J by 6 bases, with 13 bases between the two germline ends.

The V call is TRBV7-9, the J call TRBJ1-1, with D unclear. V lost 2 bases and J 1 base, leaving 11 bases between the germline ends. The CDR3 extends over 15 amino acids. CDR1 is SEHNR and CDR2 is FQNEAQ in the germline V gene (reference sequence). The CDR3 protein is CASSLLVPGNTEAFF. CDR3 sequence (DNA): TGTGCCAGCAGCTTATTGGTCCCAGGGAACACTGAAGCTTTCTTT.

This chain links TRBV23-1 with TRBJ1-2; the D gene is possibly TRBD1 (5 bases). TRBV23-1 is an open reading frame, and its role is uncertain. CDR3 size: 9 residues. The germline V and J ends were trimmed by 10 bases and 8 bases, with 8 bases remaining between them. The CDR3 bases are TGCGCCACAGGGCGAGGCTACACCTTC. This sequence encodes CATGRGYTF.

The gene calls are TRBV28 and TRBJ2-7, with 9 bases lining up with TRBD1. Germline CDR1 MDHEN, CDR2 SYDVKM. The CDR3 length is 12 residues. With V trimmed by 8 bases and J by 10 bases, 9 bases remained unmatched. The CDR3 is CASRTGAKEQYF. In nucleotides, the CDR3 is TGTGCCAGCCGGACAGGGGCCAAAGAACAGTACTTC.

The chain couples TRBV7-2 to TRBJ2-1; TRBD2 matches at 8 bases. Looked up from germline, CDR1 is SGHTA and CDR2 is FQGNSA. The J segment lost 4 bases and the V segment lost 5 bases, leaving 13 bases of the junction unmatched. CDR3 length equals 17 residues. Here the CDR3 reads CASSPTGGGSSYNEQFF. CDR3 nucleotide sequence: TGTGCCAGCAGCCCGACTGGCGGGGGGTCCTCTTACAATGAGCAGTTCTTC. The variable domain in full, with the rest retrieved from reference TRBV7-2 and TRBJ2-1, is GAGVSQSPSNKVTEKGKDVELRCDPISGHTALYWYRQSLGQGLEFLIYFQGNSAPDKSGLPSDRFSAERTGGSVSTLTIQRTQQEDSAVYLCASSPTGGGSSYNEQFFGPGTRLTVL.

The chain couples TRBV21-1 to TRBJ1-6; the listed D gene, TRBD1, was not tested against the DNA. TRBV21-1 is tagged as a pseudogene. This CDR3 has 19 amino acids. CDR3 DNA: TGTGCCAGCAGCACCTGGGGGGAGGACAGGGCCTGCCTAAATTCACCCCTCCACTTT. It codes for CASSTWGEDRACLNSPLHF.

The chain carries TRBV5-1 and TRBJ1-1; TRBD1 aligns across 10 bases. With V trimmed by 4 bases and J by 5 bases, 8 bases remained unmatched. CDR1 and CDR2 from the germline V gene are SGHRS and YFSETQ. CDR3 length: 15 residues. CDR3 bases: TGCGCCAGCAGCCCGGGGACAGGGGAGGGAACTGAAGCTTTCTTT. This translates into CASSPGTGEGTEAFF. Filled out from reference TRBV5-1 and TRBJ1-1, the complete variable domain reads KAGVTQTPRYLIKTRGQQVTLSCSPISGHRSVSWYQQTPGQGLQFLFEYFSETQRNKGNFPGRFSGRQFSNSRSEMNVSTLELGDSALYLCASSPGTGEGTEAFFGQGTRLTVV.

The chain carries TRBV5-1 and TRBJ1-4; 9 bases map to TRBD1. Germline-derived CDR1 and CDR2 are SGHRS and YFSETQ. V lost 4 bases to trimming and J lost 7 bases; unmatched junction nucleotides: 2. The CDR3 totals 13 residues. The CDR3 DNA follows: TGCGCCAGCAGCCCGGACAGGGGTGAAAAACTGTTTTTT. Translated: CASSPDRGEKLFF.

Written as DNA, the CDR3 is TGTGCCAGCAGCCAAGAATGGGGGATGGCAGGGGGTAATGAAAAACTGTTTTTT. Translated: CASSQEWGMAGGNEKLFF. V and J are TRBV4-2 and TRBJ1-4; 7 bases map to TRBD1. Trimming removed 0 bases from V and 4 bases from J; junction bases left unmatched: 11. CDR1 is LGHNA and CDR2 is YNFKEQ in the germline V gene. This CDR3 region has 18 residues.

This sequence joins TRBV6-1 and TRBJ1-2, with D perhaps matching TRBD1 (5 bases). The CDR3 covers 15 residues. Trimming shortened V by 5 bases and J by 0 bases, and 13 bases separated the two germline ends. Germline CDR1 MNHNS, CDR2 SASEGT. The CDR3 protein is CASSPVGGTNYGYTF. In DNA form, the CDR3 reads TGTGCCAGCAGTCCCGTGGGGGGAACTAACTATGGCTACACCTTC.

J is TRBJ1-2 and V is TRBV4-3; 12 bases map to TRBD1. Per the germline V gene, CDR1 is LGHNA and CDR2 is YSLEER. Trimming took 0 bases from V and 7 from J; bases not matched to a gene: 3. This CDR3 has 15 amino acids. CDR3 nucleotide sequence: TGCGCCAGCAGCCAAGATGGGACAGGGGGCTCTGGCTACACCTTC. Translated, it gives CASSQDGTGGSGYTF.

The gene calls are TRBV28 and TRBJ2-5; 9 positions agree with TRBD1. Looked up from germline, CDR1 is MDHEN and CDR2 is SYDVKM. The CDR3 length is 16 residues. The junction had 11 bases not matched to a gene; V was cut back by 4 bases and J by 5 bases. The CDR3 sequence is CASSSQQGAWGETQYF. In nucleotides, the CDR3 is TGTGCCAGCAGTTCTCAACAGGGGGCGTGGGGGGAGACCCAGTACTTC.

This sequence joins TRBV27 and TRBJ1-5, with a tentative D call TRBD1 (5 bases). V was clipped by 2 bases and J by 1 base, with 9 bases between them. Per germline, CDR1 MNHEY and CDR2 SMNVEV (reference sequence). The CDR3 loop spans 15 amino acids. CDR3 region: CASSLLGASNQPQHF. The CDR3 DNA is TGTGCCAGCAGTTTACTAGGGGCGAGCAATCAGCCCCAGCATTTT.

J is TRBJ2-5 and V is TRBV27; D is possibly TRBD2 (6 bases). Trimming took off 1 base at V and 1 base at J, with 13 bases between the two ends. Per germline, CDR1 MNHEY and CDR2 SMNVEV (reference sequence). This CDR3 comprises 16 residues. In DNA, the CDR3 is TGTGCCAGCAGTTTATACTTGGGTAGCGGCCAAGAGACCCAGTACTTC. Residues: CASSLYLGSGQETQYF.

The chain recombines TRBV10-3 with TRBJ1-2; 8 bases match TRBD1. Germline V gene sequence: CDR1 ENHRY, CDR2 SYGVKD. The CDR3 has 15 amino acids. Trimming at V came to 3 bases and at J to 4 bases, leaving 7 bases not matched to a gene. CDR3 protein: CAISDRTGKGYGYTF. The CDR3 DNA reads TGTGCCATCAGTGATAGGACAGGGAAGGGCTATGGCTACACCTTC.